This T cell receptor (beta chain) was observed in a study of shared clonotypes between healthy human individuals. Study background: Donors had three CD4 naive, three CD4 memory, two CD8 naive and one CD8 memory plate apiece.

Between the trimmed V and J ends, which lost 2 bases and 1 base, there was a span of 12 bases. The CDR3 is 15 residues long. The germline gives CDR1 SGHRS, CDR2 YFSETQ. Study observations and caveats: Collection of samples was limited to blood; tissue repertoires likely differ. Clonotypes not shared had lower generation probabilities than those common to all four donors.

The table came from immunoSEQ multiplex PCR; TCRdb's copy has only in-frame clones and leaves some out. Among approximately 720,000 clones listed, 60% to 80% were seen once. In the case of this clone: Its antigen is still unknown.

The V call is TRBV5-1, the J call TRBJ2-5, with D uncertain. Sequenced material: memory CD4+ T cells sorted from blood. This sample's subset: CD45RA-negative fraction. The clonotype originates from a young woman in good health. The CDR3 here is CASSFNMASQETQYF. DNA of the CDR3: TGCGCCAGCAGCTTCAATATGGCGAGCCAAGAGACCCAGTACTTC. Based on the CDR3 plus reference TRBV5-1 and TRBJ2-5, the full variable domain is KAGVTQTPRYLIKTRGQQVTLSCSPISGHRSVSWYQQTPGQGLQFLFEYFSETQRNKGNFPGRFSGRQFSNSRSEMNVSTLELGDSALYLCASSFNMASQETQYFGPGTRLLVL.